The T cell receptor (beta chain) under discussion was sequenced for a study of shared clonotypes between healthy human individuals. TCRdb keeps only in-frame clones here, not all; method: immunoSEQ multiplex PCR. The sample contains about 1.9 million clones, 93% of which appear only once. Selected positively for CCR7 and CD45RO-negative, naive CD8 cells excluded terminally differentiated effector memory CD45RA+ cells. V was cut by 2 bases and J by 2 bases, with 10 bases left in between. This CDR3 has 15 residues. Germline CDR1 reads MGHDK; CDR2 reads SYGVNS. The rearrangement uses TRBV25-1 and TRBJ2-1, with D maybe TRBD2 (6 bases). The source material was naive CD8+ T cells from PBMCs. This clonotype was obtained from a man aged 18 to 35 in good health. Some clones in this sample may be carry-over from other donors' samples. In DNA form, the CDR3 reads TGTGCCAGCAGTGAACGGCTAGCGCCCTACAATGAGCAGTTCTTC. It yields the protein CASSERLAPYNEQFF.